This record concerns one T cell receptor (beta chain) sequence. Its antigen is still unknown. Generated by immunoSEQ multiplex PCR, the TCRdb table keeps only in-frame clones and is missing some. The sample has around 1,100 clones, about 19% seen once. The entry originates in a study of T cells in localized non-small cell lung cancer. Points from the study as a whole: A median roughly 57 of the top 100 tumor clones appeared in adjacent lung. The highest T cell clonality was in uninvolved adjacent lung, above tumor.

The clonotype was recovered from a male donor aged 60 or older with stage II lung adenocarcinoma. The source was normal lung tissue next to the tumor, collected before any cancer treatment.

The CDR3 DNA follows: TGTGCCAGCAGTTATGGAGGGAGCTCCTATAATTCACCCCTCCACTTT. Protein sequence: CASSYGGSSYNSPLHF. This chain joins TRBV6-8 and TRBJ1-6; D call uncertain. Germline V gene data show CDR1 as MNHGY and CDR2 as SAAAGT. The CDR3 is 16 amino acids. V lost 3 bases and J 0 bases, leaving 9 bases between the germline ends.